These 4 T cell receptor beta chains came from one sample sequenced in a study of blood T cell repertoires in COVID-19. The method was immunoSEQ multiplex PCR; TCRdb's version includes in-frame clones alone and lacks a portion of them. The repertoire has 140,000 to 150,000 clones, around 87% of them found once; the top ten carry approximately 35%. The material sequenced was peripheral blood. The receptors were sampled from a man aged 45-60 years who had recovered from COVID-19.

CDR3 coding DNA: TGTGCCAGTAGGCATACAGGGGGCTCCTACGAGCAGTACTTC. Translation: CASRHTGGSYEQYF. The rearrangement joins TRBV19 to TRBJ2-7; 8 positions match TRBD1. Losses at the gene ends were 6 bases for V and 0 bases for J; bases not matched to a gene: 4. The CDR3 extends over 14 amino acids. Germline values: CDR1 LNHDA, CDR2 SQIVND (reference sequence).

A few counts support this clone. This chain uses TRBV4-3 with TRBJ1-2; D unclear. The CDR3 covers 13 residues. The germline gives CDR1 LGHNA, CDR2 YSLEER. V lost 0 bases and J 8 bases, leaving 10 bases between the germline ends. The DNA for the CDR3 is TGCGCCAGCAGCCAAGATACGAGGGAAGGCTACACCTTC. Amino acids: CASSQDTREGYTF.

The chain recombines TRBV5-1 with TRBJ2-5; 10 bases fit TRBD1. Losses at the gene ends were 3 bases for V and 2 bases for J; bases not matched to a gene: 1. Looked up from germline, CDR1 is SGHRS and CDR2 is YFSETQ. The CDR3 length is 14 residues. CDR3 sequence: CASSWDRGQETQYF. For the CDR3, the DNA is TGCGCCAGCAGCTGGGACAGGGGTCAAGAGACCCAGTACTTC.

The CDR3 region has the DNA TGCGCCAGCAGCGCAAGACTAGCCAATGAGCAGTTCTTC. Its translation is CASSARLANEQFF. The chain carries TRBV5-1 and TRBJ2-1; 7 bases match TRBD2. This CDR3 comprises 13 residues. CDR1 is SGHRS and CDR2 is YFSETQ in the germline V gene. The junction had 4 bases not matched to a gene; V was cut back by 4 bases and J by 6 bases.